This entry features one T cell receptor beta chain sequence. This entry is derived from a study of CD8+ T cells in alopecia areata. Study details: A 6-month period off drug followed tofacitinib, which lasted 6 to 18 months.

The treatment denotes: oral pan-JAK inhibitor, 5-10 mg twice daily. Looked up from germline, CDR1 is SGHTA and CDR2 is FQGNSA. The CDR3 has 16 amino acids. J was trimmed by 3 bases and V by 1 base; bases with no gene match: 2. The authors extracted RNA and reverse transcribed it into cDNA as the sequencing template. Here immunoSEQ multiplex PCR was the method, and the copy in TCRdb shows in-frame clones only, minus some. The sample shows fewer than 150,000 clones, roughly four fifths of them seen only once. The source was CD8+ T cells sorted from blood, collected at week 4, from a patient treated with tofacitinib. The genes are TRBV7-2 and TRBJ2-3; 12 bases fit TRBD2. This TCR was recovered from a human donor with alopecia areata. The CDR3 is CASSLELAGGTDTQYF. The CDR3 DNA reads as TGTGCCAGCAGCTTAGAACTAGCGGGGGGTACAGATACGCAGTATTTT.